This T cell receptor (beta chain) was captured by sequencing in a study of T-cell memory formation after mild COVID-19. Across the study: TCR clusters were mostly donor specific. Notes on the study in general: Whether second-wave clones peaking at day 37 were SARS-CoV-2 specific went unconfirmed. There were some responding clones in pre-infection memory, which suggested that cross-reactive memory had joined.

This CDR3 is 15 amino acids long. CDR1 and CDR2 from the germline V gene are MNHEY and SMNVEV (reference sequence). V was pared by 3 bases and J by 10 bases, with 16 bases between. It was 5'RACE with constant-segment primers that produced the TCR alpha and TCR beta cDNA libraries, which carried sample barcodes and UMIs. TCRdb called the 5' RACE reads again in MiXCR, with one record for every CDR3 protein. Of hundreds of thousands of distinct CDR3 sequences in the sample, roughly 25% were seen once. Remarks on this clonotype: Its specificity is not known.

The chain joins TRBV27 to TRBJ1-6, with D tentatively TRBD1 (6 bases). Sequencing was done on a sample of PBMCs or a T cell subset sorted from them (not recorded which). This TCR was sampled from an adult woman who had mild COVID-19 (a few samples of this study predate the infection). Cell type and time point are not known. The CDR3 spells CASSFRGVQSSPLHF. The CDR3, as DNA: TGTGCCAGCAGTTTCAGGGGTGTGCAGTCCTCACCCCTCCACTTT.